This TCR beta chain appears in the sequencing data of a study of T cells in Graves' hyperthyroidism and ophthalmopathy. RNA transcripts provided the source from which TCR beta CDR3 regions were amplified. Initially, a first-round RT-PCR of the TCR CDR3 employed the HTBI primer set. TCRdb reprocessed the multiplex PCR reads with MiXCR, giving one entry per CDR3 protein. Among a few hundred thousand distinct CDR3 sequences listed, 12% to 15% were seen once. With V trimmed by 1 base and J by 1 base, 15 bases remained unmatched. This CDR3 contains 20 residues. The germline V gene encodes CDR1 MDHEN and CDR2 SYDVKM.

The clonotype was recovered from a woman in her forties with Graves' hyperthyroidism. The material sequenced was blood. The rearrangement links TRBV28 to TRBJ1-5, with 8 bases identical to TRBD1. The CDR3 nucleotides read TGTGCCAGCAGTTTATCGAGCTGGGGCGGTACAGGGGGGAGCAATCAGCCCCAGCATTTT. Translated, it gives CASSLSSWGGTGGSNQPQHF.